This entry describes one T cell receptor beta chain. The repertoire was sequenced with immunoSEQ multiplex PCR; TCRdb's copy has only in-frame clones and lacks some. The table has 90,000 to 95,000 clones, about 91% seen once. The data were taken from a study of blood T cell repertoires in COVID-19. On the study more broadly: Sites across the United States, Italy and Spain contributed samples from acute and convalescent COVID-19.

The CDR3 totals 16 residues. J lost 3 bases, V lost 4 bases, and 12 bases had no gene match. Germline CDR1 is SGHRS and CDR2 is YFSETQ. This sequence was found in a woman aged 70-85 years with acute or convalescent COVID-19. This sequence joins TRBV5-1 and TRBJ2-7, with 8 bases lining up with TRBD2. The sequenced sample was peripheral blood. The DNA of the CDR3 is TGCGCCAGCAGCGTTGGAACTAGCGGTAAATACTACGAGCAGTACTTC. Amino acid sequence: CASSVGTSGKYYEQYF.